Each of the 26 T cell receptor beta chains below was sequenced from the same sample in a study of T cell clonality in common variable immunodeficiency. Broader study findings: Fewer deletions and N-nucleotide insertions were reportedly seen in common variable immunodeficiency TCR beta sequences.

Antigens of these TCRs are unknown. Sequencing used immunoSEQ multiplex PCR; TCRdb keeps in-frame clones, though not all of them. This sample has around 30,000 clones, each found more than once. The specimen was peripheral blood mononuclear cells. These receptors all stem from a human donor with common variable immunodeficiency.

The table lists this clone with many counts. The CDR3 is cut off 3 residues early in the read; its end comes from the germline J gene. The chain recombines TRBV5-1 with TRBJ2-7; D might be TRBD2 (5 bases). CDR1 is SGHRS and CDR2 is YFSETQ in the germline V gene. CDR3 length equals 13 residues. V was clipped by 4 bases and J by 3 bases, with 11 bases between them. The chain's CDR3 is CASSGRANYEQYF. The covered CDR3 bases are TGCGCCAGCAGCGGGCGGGCCAACTACGAG.

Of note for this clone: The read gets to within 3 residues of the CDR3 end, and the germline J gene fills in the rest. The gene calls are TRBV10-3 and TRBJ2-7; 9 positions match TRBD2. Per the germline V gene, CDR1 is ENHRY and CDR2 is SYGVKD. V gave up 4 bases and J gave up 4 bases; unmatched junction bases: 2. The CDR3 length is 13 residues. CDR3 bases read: TGTGCCATCAGTGCCAGCGGGAGGTACGAG. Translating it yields CAISASGRYE. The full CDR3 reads CAISASGRYEQYF.

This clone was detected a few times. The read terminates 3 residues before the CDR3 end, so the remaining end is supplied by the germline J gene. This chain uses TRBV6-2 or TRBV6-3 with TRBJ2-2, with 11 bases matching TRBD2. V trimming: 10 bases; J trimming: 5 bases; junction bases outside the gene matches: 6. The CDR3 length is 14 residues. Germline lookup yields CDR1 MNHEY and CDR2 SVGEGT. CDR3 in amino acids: CATYSGRATGELFF. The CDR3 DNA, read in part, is TGTGCCACGTATAGCGGGAGGGCTACCGGGGAG.

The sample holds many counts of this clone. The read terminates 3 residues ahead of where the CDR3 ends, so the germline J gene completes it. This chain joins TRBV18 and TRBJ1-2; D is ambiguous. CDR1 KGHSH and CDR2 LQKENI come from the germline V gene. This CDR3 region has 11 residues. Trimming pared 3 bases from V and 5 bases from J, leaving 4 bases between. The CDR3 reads CASSPSYGYTF. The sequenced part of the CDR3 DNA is TGTGCCAGCTCACCGTCTTATGGC.

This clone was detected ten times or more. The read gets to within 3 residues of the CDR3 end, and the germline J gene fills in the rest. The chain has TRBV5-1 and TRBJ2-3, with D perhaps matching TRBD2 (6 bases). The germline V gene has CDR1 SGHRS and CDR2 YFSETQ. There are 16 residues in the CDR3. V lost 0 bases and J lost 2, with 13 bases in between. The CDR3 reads CASSLGRDSNTDTQYF. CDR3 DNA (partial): TGCGCCAGCAGCTTGGGGCGGGACTCGAACACAGATACG.

CDR3: CASSRELNTGELFF. The sequenced part of the CDR3 DNA is TGCGCCAGCAGCCGAGAACTGAACACCGGGGAG. V is TRBV5-1 and J is TRBJ2-2; D is ambiguous. The read is 3 residues too short to cover the CDR3 end, so that end is filled in from the germline J gene. V was cut by 4 bases and J by 1 base, with 8 bases left in between. The CDR3 runs 14 residues. From germline, CDR1 is SGHRS and CDR2 YFSETQ.

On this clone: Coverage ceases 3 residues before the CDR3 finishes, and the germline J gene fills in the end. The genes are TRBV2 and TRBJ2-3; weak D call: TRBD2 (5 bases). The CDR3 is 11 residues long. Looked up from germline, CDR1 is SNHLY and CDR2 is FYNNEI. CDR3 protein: CASSDIGAQYF. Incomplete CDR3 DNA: TGTGCCAGCAGTGACATCGGGGCG.

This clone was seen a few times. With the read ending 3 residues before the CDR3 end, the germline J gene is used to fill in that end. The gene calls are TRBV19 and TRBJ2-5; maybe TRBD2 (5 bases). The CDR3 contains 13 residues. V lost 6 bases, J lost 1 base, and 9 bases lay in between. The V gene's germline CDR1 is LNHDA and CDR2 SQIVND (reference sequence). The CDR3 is CASRSRGQETQYF. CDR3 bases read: TGTGCCAGTAGGTCCCGGGGCCAAGAGACC.

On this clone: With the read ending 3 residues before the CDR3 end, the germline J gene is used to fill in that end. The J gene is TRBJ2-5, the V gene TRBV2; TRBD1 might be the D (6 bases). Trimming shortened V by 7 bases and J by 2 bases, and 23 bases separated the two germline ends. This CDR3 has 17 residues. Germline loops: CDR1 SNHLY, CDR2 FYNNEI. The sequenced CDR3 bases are TGTGCCAGCACCAGCCGGTTGGGGGCCGGGGTACAAGAGACC. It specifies CASTSRLGAGVQET. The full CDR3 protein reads CASTSRLGAGVQETQYF.

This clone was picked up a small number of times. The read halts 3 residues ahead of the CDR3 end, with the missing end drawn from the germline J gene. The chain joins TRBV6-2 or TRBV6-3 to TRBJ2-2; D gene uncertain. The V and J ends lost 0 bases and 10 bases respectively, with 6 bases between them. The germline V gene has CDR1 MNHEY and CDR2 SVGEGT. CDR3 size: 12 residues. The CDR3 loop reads CASSYSAQELFF. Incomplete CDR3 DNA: TGTGCCAGCAGTTACTCGGCCCAGGAG.

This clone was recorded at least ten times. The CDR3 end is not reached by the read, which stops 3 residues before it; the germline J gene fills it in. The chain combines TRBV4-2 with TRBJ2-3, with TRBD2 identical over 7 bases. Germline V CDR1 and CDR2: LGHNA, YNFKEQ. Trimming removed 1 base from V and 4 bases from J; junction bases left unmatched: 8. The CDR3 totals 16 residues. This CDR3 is CASSQGGSGWADTQYF. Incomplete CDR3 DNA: TGTGCCAGCAGCCAAGGCGGGAGCGGGTGGGCAGATACG.

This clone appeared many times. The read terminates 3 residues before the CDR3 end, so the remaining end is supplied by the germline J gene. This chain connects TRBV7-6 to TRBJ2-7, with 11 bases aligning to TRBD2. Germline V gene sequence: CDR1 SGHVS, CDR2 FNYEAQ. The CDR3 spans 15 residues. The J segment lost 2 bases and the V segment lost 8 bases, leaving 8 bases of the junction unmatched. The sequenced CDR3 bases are TGTGCCAGCTCTATGGAGACTAGCGGGACCTACGAG. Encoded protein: CASSMETSGTYE. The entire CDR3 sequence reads CASSMETSGTYEQYF.

This CDR3 is CASSEYRVDSPLHF. Partial CDR3 DNA: TGTGCCAGCAGTGAATACAGGGTCGATTCACCC. The chain links TRBV2 to TRBJ1-6, with TRBD1 as a possible D gene (6 bases). The CDR3 end falls 3 residues outside the read, so it is completed with the germline J gene. The CDR3 has 14 amino acids. Deletions cut 2 bases from V and 8 bases from J, with 10 bases between. CDR1 and CDR2 from the germline V gene are SNHLY and FYNNEI.

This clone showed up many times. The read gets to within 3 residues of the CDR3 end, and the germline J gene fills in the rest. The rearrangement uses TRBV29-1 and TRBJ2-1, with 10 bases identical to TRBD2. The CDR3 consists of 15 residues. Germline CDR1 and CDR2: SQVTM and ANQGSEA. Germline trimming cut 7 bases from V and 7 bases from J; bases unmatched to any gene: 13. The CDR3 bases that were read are TGCAGCGCCCGGGCCGCTAGCGGGAGTATAAATGAG. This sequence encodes CSARAASGSINE. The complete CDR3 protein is CSARAASGSINEQFF.

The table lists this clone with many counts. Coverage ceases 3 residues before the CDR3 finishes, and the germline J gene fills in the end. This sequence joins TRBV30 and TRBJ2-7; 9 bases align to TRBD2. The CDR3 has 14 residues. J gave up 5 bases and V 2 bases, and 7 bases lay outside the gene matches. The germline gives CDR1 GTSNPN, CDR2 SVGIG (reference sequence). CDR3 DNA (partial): TGTGCCTGGAGTTGGCGGGAGGGCCGGGACGAG. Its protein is CAWSWREGRDE. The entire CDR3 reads CAWSWREGRDEQYF.

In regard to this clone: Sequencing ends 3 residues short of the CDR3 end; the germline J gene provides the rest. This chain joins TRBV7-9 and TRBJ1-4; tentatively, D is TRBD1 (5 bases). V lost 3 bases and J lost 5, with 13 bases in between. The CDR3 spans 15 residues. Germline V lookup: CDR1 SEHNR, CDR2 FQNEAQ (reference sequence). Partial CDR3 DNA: TGTGCCAGCAGCTTTGGGGCAGGAGGAAATGAAAAA. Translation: CASSFGAGGNEK. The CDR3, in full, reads CASSFGAGGNEKLFF.

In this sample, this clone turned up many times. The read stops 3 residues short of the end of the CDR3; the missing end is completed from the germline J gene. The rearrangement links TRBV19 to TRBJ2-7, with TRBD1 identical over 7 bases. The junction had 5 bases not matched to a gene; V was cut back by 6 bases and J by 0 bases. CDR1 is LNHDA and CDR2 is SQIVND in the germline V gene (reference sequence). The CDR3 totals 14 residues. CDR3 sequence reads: CASSPTGSSYEQYF. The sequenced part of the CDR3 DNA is TGTGCCAGTAGCCCGACAGGGAGCTCCTACGAG.

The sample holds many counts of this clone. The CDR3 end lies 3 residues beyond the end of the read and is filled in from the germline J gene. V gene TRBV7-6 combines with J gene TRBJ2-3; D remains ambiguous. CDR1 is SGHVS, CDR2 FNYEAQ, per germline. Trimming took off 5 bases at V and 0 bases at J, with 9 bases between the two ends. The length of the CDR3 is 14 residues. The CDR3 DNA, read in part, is TGTGCCAGCAGCCCACAGCCTAGCACAGATACG. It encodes CASSPQPSTDT. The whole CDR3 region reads CASSPQPSTDTQYF. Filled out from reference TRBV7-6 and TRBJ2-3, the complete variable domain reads GAGVSQSPRYKVTKRGQDVALRCDPISGHVSLYWYRQALGQGPEFLTYFNYEAQQDKSGLPNDRFSAERPEGSISTLTIQRTEQRDSAMYRCASSPQPSTDTQYFGPGTRLTVL.

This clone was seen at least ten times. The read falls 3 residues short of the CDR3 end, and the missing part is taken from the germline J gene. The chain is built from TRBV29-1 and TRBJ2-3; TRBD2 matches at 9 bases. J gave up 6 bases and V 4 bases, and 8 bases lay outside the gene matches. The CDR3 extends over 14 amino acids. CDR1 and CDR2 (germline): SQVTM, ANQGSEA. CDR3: CSVGAGGPLDTQYF. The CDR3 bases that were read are TGCAGCGTTGGAGCGGGAGGCCCCCTCGATACG.

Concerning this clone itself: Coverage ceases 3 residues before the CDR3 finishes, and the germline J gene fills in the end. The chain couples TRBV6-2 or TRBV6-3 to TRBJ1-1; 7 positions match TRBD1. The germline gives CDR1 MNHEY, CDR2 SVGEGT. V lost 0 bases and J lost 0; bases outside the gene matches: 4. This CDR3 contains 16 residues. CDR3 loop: CASSYSPGGLNTEAFF. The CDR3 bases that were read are TGTGCCAGCAGTTACTCGCCAGGGGGTTTGAACACTGAA.

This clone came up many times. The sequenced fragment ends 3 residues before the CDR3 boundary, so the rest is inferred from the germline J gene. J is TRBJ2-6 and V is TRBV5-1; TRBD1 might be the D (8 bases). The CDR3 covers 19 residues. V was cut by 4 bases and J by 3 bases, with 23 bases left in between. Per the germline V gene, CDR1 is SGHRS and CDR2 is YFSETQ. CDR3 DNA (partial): TGCGCCAGCAGCCCAGAGGGCCGAACAGGGGGGGTTGGGGCCAACGTC. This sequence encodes CASSPEGRTGGVGANV. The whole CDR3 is CASSPEGRTGGVGANVLTF.

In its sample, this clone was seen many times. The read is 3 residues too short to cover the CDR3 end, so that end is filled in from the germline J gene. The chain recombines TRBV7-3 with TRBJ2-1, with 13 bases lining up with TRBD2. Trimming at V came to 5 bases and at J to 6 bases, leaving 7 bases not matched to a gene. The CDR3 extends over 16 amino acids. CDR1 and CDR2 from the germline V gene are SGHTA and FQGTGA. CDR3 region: CASSTDGLAGVNEQFF. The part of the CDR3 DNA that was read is TGTGCCAGCAGCACAGACGGACTAGCGGGAGTCAATGAG. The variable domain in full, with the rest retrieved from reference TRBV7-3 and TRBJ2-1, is GAGVSQTPSNKVTEKGKYVELRCDPISGHTALYWYRQSLGQGPEFLIYFQGTGAADDSGLPNDRFFAVRPEGSVSTLKIQRTERGDSAVYLCASSTDGLAGVNEQFFGPGTRLTVL.

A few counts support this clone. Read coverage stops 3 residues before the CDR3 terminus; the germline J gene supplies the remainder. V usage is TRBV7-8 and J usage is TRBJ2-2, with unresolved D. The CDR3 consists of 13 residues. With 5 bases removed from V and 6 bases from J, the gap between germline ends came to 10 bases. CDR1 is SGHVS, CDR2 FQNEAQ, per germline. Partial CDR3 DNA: TGTGCCAGCAGCCCAGGTACACCCGGGGAG. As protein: CASSPGTPGE. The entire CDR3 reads CASSPGTPGELFF.

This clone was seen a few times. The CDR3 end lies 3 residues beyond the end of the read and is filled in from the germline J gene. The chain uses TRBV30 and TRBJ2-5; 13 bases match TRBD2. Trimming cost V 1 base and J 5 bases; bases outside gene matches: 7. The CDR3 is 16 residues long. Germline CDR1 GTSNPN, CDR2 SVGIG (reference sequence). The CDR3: CAWSDKTSGRWETQYF. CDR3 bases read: TGTGCCTGGAGTGACAAGACTAGCGGGAGGTGGGAGACC.

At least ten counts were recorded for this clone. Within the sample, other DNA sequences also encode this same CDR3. The CDR3 bases that were read are TGTGCCAGTAGTAGACGAGGGGTCTCTGGGGCCAACGTC. This encodes CASSRRGVSGANV. The whole CDR3 sequence reads CASSRRGVSGANVLTF. The chain joins TRBV19 to TRBJ2-6; D may match TRBD1 or TRBD2 (5 bases each). Read coverage stops 3 residues before the CDR3 terminus; the germline J gene supplies the remainder. In germline, CDR1 is LNHDA, CDR2 SQIVND (reference sequence). The CDR3 runs to 16 residues. Trimming took 4 bases from V and 0 from J, leaving 10 bases between them.

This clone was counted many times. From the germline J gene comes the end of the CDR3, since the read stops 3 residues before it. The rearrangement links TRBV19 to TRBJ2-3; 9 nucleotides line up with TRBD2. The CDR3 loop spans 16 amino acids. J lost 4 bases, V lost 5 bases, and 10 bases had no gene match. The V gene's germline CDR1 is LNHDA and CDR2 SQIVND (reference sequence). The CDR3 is CASSQRRTSVADTQYF. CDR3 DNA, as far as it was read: TGTGCCAGTAGTCAGAGGAGGACTAGCGTGGCAGATACG.